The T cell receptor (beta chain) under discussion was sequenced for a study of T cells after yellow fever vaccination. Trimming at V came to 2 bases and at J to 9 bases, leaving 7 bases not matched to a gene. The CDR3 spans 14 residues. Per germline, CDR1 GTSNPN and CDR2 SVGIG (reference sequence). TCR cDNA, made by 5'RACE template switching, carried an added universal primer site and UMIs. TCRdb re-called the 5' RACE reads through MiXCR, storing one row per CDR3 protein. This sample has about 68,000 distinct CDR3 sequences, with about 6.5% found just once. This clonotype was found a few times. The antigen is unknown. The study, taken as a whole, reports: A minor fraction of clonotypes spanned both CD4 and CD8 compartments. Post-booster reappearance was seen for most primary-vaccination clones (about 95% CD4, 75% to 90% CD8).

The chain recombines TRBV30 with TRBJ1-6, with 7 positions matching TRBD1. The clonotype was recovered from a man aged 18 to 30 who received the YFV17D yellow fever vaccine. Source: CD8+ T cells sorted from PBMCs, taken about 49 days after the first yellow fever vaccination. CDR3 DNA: TGTGCCTGGAGTAAAACAGGGGCCGCTTCACCCCTCCACTTT. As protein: CAWSKTGAASPLHF.